Listed below are T cell receptor beta chains from one sample, sequenced in a study of T-cell memory formation after mild COVID-19. TCRdb redid the calling of the 5' RACE reads with MiXCR, one entry per CDR3 protein. The sample comprises around 150,000 distinct CDR3 sequences, more than 12% of which are singletons, and about 14% rests with the top ten. Sequenced material: PBMCs or a T cell subset sorted from them (not recorded which). The receptors here all came from an adult woman who had mild COVID-19 (a few samples of this study predate the infection). Cell type and time point are not known. Each CDR3 is given with its conserved first and last residue.

TRBJ2-7 | TRBV29-1 | 12 | CSVEDLRAGQYF
TRBJ1-1 | TRBV2 | 13 | CASLRGENVEAFF
TRBJ2-7 | TRBV5-1 | 14 | CASSLGTGGHEQYF
TRBJ2-6 | TRBV7-9 | 14 | CASSSYSGANVLTF
TRBJ2-3 | TRBV5-1 | 16 | CASCPTSNPSTDTQYF
TRBJ2-5 | TRBV29-1 | 12 | CSVEWGSETQYF
TRBJ2-4 | TRBV12-3/TRBV12-4 | 14 | CASSVRETKNIQYF
TRBJ2-3 | TRBV9 | 18 | CASSLLPGHRSGTDTQYF
TRBJ2-1 | TRBV12-3/TRBV12-4 | 12 | CASRHELAEQFF
TRBJ2-7 | TRBV12-3/TRBV12-4 | 14 | CASSFQGTSYEQYF
TRBJ2-1 | TRBV24-1 | 16 | CATSDLSGGAGNEQFF
TRBJ1-1 | TRBV6-2/TRBV6-3 | 12 | CASSRMNTEAFF
TRBJ2-1 | TRBV7-2 | 15 | CASSLVAGGNNEQFF
TRBJ2-5 | TRBV7-8 | 15 | CASSLIGPVEETQYF
TRBJ1-1 | TRBV7-9 | 14 | CASSLDRAATEAFF
TRBJ2-7 | TRBV6-6 | 14 | CASSQDISSYEQYF
TRBJ2-2 | TRBV2 | 15 | CASGLDSGAVGELFF
TRBJ2-3 | TRBV12-3/TRBV12-4 | 15 | CASSFGLAVADTQYF
TRBJ2-7 | TRBV14 | 12 | CASSQMTIPQYF
TRBJ1-4 | TRBV5-1 | 14 | CASTRTGGKEKLFF
TRBJ2-1 | TRBV3-1 | 12 | CASSQGANEQFF
TRBJ2-4 | TRBV6-5 | 16 | CASGELAEIAKNIQYF
TRBJ2-1 | TRBV7-6 | 12 | CASSFPYNEQFF
TRBJ2-5 | TRBV7-9 | 14 | CASSFGGVQETQYF
TRBJ2-7 | TRBV20-1 | 16 | CSAGGGSVGPSYEQYF
TRBJ2-1 | TRBV10-3 | 10 | CAIGEGSEFF
TRBJ1-5 | TRBV20-1 | 16 | CSATSGQGAIGQPQHF
TRBJ2-1 | TRBV5-4 | 14 | CASSYSGQGYEQFF
TRBJ2-3 | TRBV3-1 | 17 | CASSYILTSGMTDTQYF